Listed here are 13 T cell receptor beta chains from one sample, sequenced in a study of CD8+ T cells in alopecia areata. The authors extracted RNA and reverse transcribed it into cDNA as the sequencing template. Profiling relied on immunoSEQ multiplex PCR, and the TCRdb table lists in-frame clones only, not all of them. The repertoire holds about 210,000 clones, around 66% seen once, with around 4.3% in the top ten. This sample's treatment: oral pan-JAK inhibitor, 5-10 mg twice daily. The sequences come from CD4+ T cells sorted from blood, collected at week 4, from a patient treated with tofacitinib. These receptors were taken from a human donor with alopecia areata.

The chain combines TRBV2 with TRBJ1-1; 11 nucleotides line up with TRBD1. The V segment lost 8 bases and the J segment 0 bases; nucleotides outside the gene matches: 5. Germline V lookup: CDR1 SNHLY, CDR2 FYNNEI. CDR3 size: 15 residues. As DNA, the CDR3 is TGTGCCAGCGGGGGACAGGGGGATATGAACACTGAAGCTTTCTTT. Translated, it gives CASGGQGDMNTEAFF.

The V call is TRBV4-3, the J call TRBJ2-3; 13 positions agree with TRBD2. Germline V gene data show CDR1 as LGHNA and CDR2 as YSLEER. The V gene end was trimmed by 0 bases and the J gene end by 4 bases; junction bases not matched to a gene: 1. The length of the CDR3 is 16 residues. CDR3 residues: CASSQETSGGADTQYF. CDR3 DNA: TGCGCCAGCAGCCAAGAAACTAGCGGGGGGGCAGATACGCAGTATTTT.

The rearrangement links TRBV18 to TRBJ1-1; no reliable D call. The germline V gene has CDR1 KGHSH and CDR2 LQKENI. The CDR3 consists of 17 residues. V gave up 1 base and J gave up 2 bases, with 17 bases separating them. The DNA for the CDR3 is TGTGCCAGCTCACCACGAGCTCCGGGCAGAACCAACACTGAAGCTTTCTTT. Encoded protein: CASSPRAPGRTNTEAFF.

The chain uses TRBV7-9 and TRBJ1-4; the match to TRBD1 covers 7 bases. CDR1 and CDR2 (germline): SEHNR, FQNEAQ (reference sequence). With V trimmed by 5 bases and J by 7 bases, 7 bases remained unmatched. The CDR3 runs to 14 residues. The CDR3 loop is CASSPGTAPEKLFF. The CDR3 region has the DNA TGTGCCAGCAGCCCCGGGACAGCACCTGAAAAACTGTTTTTT.

The rearrangement links TRBV11-2 to TRBJ2-1; perhaps TRBD1 as D (6 bases). The ends were cut back, 3 bases at V and 12 bases at J, with 12 bases in the middle. CDR3 size: 12 residues. Per the germline V gene, CDR1 is SGHAT and CDR2 is FQNNGV. The CDR3 reads CASSFLDRTQFF. DNA of the CDR3: TGTGCCAGCAGCTTTTTAGACAGGACGCAGTTCTTC.

This chain connects TRBV7-8 to TRBJ2-1; 8 bases line up with TRBD1. The CDR3 loop spans 13 amino acids. The germline CDR1 and CDR2 sequences are SGHVS and FQNEAQ. The junction had 4 bases not matched to a gene; V was cut back by 5 bases and J by 7 bases. The CDR3 protein is CASSTRTGNEQFF. Written as DNA, the CDR3 is TGTGCCAGCAGCACGAGGACAGGGAATGAGCAGTTCTTC.

This chain joins TRBV27 and TRBJ1-2, with 7 bases identical to TRBD1. Germline V gives CDR1 MNHEY, CDR2 SMNVEV (reference sequence). CDR3 size: 15 residues. V lost 8 bases and J lost 7; bases outside the gene matches: 16. The CDR3 here is CASGPAGTALLGYTF. The CDR3 nucleotides are TGTGCCAGCGGCCCAGCCGGGACAGCCCTTCTTGGCTACACCTTC.

V is TRBV19 and J is TRBJ2-7; TRBD2 is a possible D gene (6 bases). The germline gives CDR1 LNHDA, CDR2 SQIVND (reference sequence). The CDR3 consists of 13 residues. V was shortened by 5 bases and J by 6 bases, with 14 bases between the two germline ends. CDR3 region: CASSPPLGGEQYF. In DNA, the CDR3 is TGTGCCAGTAGTCCCCCCTTGGGAGGCGAGCAGTACTTC.

The chain is built from TRBV2 and TRBJ1-1; D is possibly TRBD1 (6 bases). There are 13 residues in the CDR3. Germline V gives CDR1 SNHLY, CDR2 FYNNEI. Trimming pared 5 bases from V and 0 bases from J, leaving 7 bases between. The chain's CDR3 is CASSQGLNTEAFF. In DNA, the CDR3 is TGTGCCAGCAGTCAGGGGCTGAACACTGAAGCTTTCTTT.

The chain carries TRBV29-1 and TRBJ2-5, with unresolved D. CDR1 and CDR2 from the germline V gene are SQVTM and ANQGSEA. The V and J ends lost 4 bases and 2 bases respectively, with 11 bases between them. The CDR3 totals 13 residues. The CDR3 DNA sequence: TGCAGCGTTGGAATAGCCACACAAGAGACCCAGTACTTC. Protein product: CSVGIATQETQYF.

This clone was picked up one time. This rearrangement joins TRBV11-1 to TRBJ2-3; D may be TRBD1 (6 bases). The CDR3 is 16 residues long. Germline V gives CDR1 SGHAT, CDR2 FQDESV (reference sequence). V was pared by 5 bases and J by 2 bases, with 17 bases between. CDR3 nucleotide sequence: TGTGCCAGCAGCACCCGACAGGACCACCTCACAGATACGCAGTATTTT. Translating gives CASSTRQDHLTDTQYF.

This chain links TRBV29-1 with TRBJ1-1; a weak D match, TRBD1 (6 bases). Trimming took 6 bases from V and 2 from J, leaving 10 bases between them. CDR1 and CDR2 from the germline V gene are SQVTM and ANQGSEA. The CDR3 is 12 amino acids. CDR3 loop: CSVVRGNTEAFF. The CDR3 DNA sequence: TGCAGCGTCGTCAGGGGTAACACTGAAGCTTTCTTT.

The J gene is TRBJ1-2, the V gene TRBV7-2; perhaps TRBD1 as D (6 bases). This CDR3 contains 13 residues. Germline lookup yields CDR1 SGHTA and CDR2 FQGNSA. V shed 7 bases and J shed 8 bases, with 17 bases lying between them. Written as DNA, the CDR3 is TGTGCCAGCACACCTGGACAGTCGAAGGGCTACACCTTC. This gives the protein CASTPGQSKGYTF.